This TCR beta chain was recorded in a study of cytomegalovirus exposure and HLA in healthy donors. In the study overall: A previous analysis identified more than 100 million unique TCR beta sequences derived from around 200 million T cells.

Healthy people donating bone marrow made up the donors. General study results and limits: Common viral pathogens were later found to be apparently linked to several of the most significant clusters.

The germline V gene encodes CDR1 SEHNR and CDR2 FQNEAQ (reference sequence). V was shortened by 7 bases and J by 3 bases, with 7 bases between the two germline ends. The CDR3 consists of 12 residues. The PCR contained 60 Vbeta and 13 Jbeta primers. Produced via immunoSEQ multiplex PCR; TCRdb's table is partial and in-frame only. There are under 200,000 clones in the sample; under 90% occur only once, and roughly 4.4% lies in the top ten. As regards this clone: Its antigen is unidentified.

The chain uses TRBV7-9 and TRBJ2-1; the D is unclear. Sample: PBMCs. The sequence came from a man aged 30 to 45 in good health and CMV-seronegative. In nucleotides, the CDR3 is TGTGCCAGCACCCGGAGCTACAATGAGCAGTTCTTC. Amino acid sequence: CASTRSYNEQFF. Full variable domain (missing parts from reference TRBV7-9 and TRBJ2-1): DTGVSQNPRHKITKRGQNVTFRCDPISEHNRLYWYRQTLGQGPEFLTYFQNEAQLEKSRLLSDRFSAERPKGSFSTLEIQRTEQGDSAMYLCASTRSYNEQFFGPGTRLTVL.